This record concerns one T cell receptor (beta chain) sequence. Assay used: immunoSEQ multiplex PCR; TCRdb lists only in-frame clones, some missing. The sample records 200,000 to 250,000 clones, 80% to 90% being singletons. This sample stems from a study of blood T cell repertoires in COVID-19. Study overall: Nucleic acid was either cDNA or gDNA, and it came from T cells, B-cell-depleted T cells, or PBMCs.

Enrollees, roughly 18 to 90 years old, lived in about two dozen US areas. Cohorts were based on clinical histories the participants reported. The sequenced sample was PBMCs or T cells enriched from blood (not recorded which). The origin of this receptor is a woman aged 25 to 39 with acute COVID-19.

CDR3 sequence: CASRGQGVGGELFF. In DNA form, the CDR3 reads TGTGCCAGCAGGGGACAGGGCGTCGGCGGGGAGCTGTTTTTT. The chain is built from TRBV6-5 and TRBJ2-2; 9 bases agree with TRBD1. CDR3 length: 14 amino acids. Germline assignment: CDR1 MNHEY and CDR2 SVGAGI. V gave up 6 bases and J gave up 7 bases; unmatched junction bases: 6.